This TCR beta chain was identified in a study of T cells in Graves' hyperthyroidism and ophthalmopathy. Amplification of TCR beta CDR3 regions was performed using RNA transcripts as template. The HTBI primer set drove a first-round RT-PCR of the TCR CDR3. One entry per CDR3 protein, called by TCRdb with MiXCR from the multiplex PCR reads. The repertoire holds a few hundred thousand distinct CDR3 sequences, 20% to 30% seen once, with 73% in the top ten. This clonotype was counted ten times or more. Its antigen is undetermined. The germline CDR1 and CDR2 sequences are MDHEN and SYDVKM. The CDR3 extends over 10 amino acids. Trimming removed 10 bases at V and 6 bases at J, with 10 bases between. Findings and limits, study-wide: Appearing also in blood were most of the thyroid clonotypes expanded above 0.001.

A lack of ophthalmopathy progression within 18 months defined stable Graves' hyperthyroidism. The PBMCs studied were ones that came from 10 ml fresh peripheral blood. V gene TRBV28 combines with J gene TRBJ2-7, with D possibly matching TRBD2 (6 bases). Sample: blood. The receptor's source is a man in his fifties or sixties with Graves' hyperthyroidism. CDR3 protein: CATLASEQYF. CDR3 nucleotides: TGTGCCACACTAGCTAGCGAGCAGTACTTC.